There are a few counts of the clone carrying this T cell receptor beta chain. Its antigen is not known. TCRdb re-called the 5' RACE reads through MiXCR, storing one row per CDR3 protein. The table lists fewer than 650,000 distinct CDR3 sequences, roughly 17% of them singletons, with less than 10% in the top ten. Per germline, CDR1 SNHLY and CDR2 FYNNEI. Trimming took off 7 bases at V and 0 bases at J, with 18 bases between the two ends. This CDR3 is built from 17 residues. The sample originates from a study of T-cell memory formation after mild COVID-19. General study points: Whereas later expanders leaned CD4+, clones contracting day 15 to 85 showed a balanced CD4/CD8 makeup.

This chain connects TRBV2 to TRBJ2-2; a possible D gene is TRBD2 (6 bases). This TCR was sampled from an adult woman who had mild COVID-19 (a few samples of this study predate the infection). Cell type and time point are not known. Material: PBMCs or a T cell subset sorted from them (not recorded which). The CDR3 nucleotides read TGTGCCAGCAAAGGTAGCGGCATTCCTCCGAACACCGGGGAGCTGTTTTTT. Translated: CASKGSGIPPNTGELFF.